This record concerns one TCR beta chain sequence. Its antigen remains unknown. Reverse transcription of all isolated RNA meant that expressed TCRB transcripts were sequenced. Reads from naive, central memory and regulatory T cell samples averaged about 3.9 million. Method: immunoSEQ multiplex PCR; TCRdb's copy keeps in-frame clones and lacks some. Of roughly 500,000 clones listed, 10% to 12% are singletons. In all sorted populations, purity surpassed 95%. This entry belongs to a study of beta chain features in type 1 diabetes. About the research overall: In all, 107,917,701 sorted cells from all samples were analyzed.

Germline V gene lookup returns CDR1 SQVTM and CDR2 ANQGSEA. Trimming cost V 7 bases and J 6 bases; bases outside gene matches: 22. The CDR3 loop spans 17 amino acids. Study-level results: Shortening of TCRB CDR3s, moderate but significant, appeared in all four CD4+ subsets of Type 1 diabetes patients.

V is TRBV29-1 and J is TRBJ2-3; 7 positions agree with TRBD2. Sequencing was carried out using naive CD4+ T cells from blood. This TCR was recovered from a woman aged 18-30 years in good health. The CDR3 DNA is TGCAGCGCCCGACGAATGACGGCGGGAGATATCTCCGATACGCAGTATTTT. It specifies CSARRMTAGDISDTQYF.